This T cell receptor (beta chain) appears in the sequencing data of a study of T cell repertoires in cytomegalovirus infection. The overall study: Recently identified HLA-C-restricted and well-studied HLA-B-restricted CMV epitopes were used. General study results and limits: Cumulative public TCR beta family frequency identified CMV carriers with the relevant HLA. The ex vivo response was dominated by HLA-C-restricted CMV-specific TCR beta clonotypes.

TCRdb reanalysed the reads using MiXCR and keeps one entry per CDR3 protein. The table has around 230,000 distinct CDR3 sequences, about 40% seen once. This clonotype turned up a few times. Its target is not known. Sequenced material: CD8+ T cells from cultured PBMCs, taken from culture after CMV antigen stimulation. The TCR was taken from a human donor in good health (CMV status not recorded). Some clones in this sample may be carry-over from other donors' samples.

The CDR3 DNA follows: TGTGCCAGCAGCCCCAGGCGGCTAGCGGTCACAGATACGCAGTATTTT. Amino acid sequence: CASSPRRLAVTDTQYF. The gene calls are TRBV7-9 and TRBJ2-3; TRBD2 agrees at 7 bases. CDR1 SEHNR and CDR2 FQNEAQ come from the germline V gene (reference sequence). The V and J ends lost 5 bases and 2 bases, in that order; junction bases with no gene match: 10. This CDR3 contains 16 residues.